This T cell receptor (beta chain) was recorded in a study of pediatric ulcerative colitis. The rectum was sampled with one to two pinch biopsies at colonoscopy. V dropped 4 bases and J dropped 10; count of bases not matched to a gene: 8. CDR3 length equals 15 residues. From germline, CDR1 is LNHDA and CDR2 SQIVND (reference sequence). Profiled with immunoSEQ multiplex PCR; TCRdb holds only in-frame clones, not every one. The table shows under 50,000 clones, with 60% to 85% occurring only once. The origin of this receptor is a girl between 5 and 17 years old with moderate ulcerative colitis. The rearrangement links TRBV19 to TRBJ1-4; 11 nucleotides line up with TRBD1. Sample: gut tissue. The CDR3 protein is CASSKLGQGGGKLFF. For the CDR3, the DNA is TGTGCCAGTAGTAAGCTGGGACAGGGGGGAGGAAAACTGTTTTTT.